This T cell receptor beta chain was sequenced during a study of human T cells and chemical hapten exposure. This clonotype was picked up a small number of times. The antigen remains undetermined. V lost 2 bases, J lost 6 bases, and 12 bases lay in between. CDR1 is KGHDR and CDR2 is SFDVKD in the germline V gene. The CDR3 runs 14 residues. Findings and caveats of the study: Relative to controls, expanded TCRs formed significantly more large CDR3 similarity clusters.

TCRdb re-called the RACE reads through MiXCR, storing one row per CDR3 protein. The sample contains tens of thousands of distinct CDR3 sequences, 3% to 3.5% of which appear only once. Sample time point: patch test 2, 6 weeks after DPC sensitization. Specified treatment: therapeutic diphenylcyclopropenone sensitization with weekly scalp DPC. This receptor was taken from a man aged 35-49 years with alopecia areata. Some clones in this sample may be carry-over from other donors' samples. The rearrangement joins TRBV24-1 to TRBJ2-5, with D perhaps TRBD2 (5 bases). Source: whole blood, taken in connection with sensitization to the hapten diphenylcyclopropenone (DPC). The CDR3 is CATSDWGSAQTQYF. CDR3 nucleotide sequence: TGTGCCACCAGTGATTGGGGTAGCGCCCAGACCCAGTACTTC.